This T cell receptor (beta chain) was identified during a study of cytomegalovirus exposure and HLA in healthy donors. Findings of the study overall: For most TCR sequences rarity was the rule, although some public TCRs occurred in many donors. A few CMV-associated chains proved CMV antigen-specific in vitro. Researchers counted approximately 160 TCR beta chains as cytomegalovirus-associated.

This clone was recorded a few times. Antigen unknown. Clones were sequenced by immunoSEQ multiplex PCR, and TCRdb holds only the in-frame ones, with some missing. The profile shows over 130,000 clones, around 86% of them singletons. This CDR3 region has 14 residues. Germline V gives CDR1 LGHNA, CDR2 YNFKEQ. Deletions cut 0 bases from V and 2 bases from J, with 7 bases between. This clonotype originated in a young man in good health and CMV-seropositive. The genes are TRBV4-2 and TRBJ2-5; possible D gene TRBD2, 6 bases. Sequencing was carried out using PBMCs. The CDR3 sequence is CASSQEGTQETQYF. CDR3 coding DNA: TGTGCCAGCAGCCAAGAAGGGACTCAAGAGACCCAGTACTTC.